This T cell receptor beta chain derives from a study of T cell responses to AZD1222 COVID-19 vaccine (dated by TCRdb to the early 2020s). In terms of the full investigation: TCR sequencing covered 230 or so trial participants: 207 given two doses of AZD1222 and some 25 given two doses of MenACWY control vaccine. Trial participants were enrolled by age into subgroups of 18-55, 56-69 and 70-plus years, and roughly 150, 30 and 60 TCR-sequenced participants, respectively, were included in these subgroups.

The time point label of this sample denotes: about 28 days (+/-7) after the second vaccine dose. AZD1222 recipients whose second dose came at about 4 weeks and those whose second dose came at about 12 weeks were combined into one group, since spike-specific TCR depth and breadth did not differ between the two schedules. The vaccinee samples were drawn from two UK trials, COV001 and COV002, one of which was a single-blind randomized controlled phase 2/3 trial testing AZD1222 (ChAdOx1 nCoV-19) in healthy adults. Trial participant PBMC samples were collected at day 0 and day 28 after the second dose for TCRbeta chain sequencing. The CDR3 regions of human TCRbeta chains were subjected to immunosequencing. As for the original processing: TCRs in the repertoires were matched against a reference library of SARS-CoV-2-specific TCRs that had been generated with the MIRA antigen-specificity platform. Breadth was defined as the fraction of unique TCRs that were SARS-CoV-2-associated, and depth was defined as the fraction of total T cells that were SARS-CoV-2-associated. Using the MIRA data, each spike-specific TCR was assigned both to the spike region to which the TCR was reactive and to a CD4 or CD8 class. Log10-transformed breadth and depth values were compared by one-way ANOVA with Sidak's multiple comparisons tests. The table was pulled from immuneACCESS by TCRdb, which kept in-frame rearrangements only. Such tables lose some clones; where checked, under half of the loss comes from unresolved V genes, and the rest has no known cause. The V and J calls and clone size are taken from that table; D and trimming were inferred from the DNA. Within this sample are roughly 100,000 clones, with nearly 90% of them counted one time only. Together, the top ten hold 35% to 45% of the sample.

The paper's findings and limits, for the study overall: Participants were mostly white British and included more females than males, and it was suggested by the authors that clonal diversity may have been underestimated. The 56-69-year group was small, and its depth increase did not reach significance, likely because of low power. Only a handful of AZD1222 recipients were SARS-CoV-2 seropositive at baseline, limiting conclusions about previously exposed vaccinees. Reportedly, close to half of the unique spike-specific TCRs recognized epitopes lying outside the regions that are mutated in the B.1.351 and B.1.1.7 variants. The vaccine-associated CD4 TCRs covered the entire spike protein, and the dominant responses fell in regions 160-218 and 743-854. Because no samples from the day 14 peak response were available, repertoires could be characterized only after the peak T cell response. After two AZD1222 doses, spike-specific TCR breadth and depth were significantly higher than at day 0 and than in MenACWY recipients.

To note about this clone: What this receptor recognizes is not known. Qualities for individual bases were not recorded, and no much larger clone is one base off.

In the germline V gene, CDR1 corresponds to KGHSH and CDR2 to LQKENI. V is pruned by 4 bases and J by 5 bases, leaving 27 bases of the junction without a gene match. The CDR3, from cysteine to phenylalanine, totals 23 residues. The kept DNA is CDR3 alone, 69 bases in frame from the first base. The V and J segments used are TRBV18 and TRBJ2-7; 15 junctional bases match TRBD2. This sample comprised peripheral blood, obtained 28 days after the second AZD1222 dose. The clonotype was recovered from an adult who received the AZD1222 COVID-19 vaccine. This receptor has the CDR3 CASSRTGLAGGPLYGRAPHEQYF. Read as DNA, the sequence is TGTGCCAGCTCACGGACCGGACTAGCGGGAGGGCCTCTGTACGGGAGGGCCCCCCACGAGCAGTACTTC.